What follows are 24 T cell receptor beta chains derived from one specimen sequenced in a study of T cell repertoires in cytomegalovirus infection. Each CDR3 protein gets one entry after TCRdb re-called the reads with MiXCR. The table shows approximately 730,000 distinct CDR3 sequences, with just under 30% occurring only once. Their cognate antigens are unknown. Here the sequenced sample was cultured CD8+ T cells from PBMCs, taken from culture after CMV antigen stimulation. Source of these receptors: a human donor in good health (CMV status not recorded). Some clones in this sample may be carry-over from other donors' samples.

The chain links TRBV4-1 to TRBJ2-1; D remains unclear. The germline CDR1 and CDR2 sequences are MGHRA and YSYEKL. V was pared by 1 base and J by 0 bases, with 7 bases between. The length of the CDR3 is 15 residues. DNA of the CDR3: TGCGCCAGCAGCCAAGCGAGGAGCTCCTACAATGAGCAGTTCTTC. Translation gives CASSQARSSYNEQFF.

The chain employs TRBV4-1 and TRBJ1-1; 9 nucleotides align to TRBD1. Germline V gene data show CDR1 as MGHRA and CDR2 as YSYEKL. The CDR3 has 15 amino acids. V shed 3 bases and J 5 bases; nucleotides not matched to a gene: 7. CDR3 sequence: CASSQKQGARTEAFF. DNA for the CDR3: TGCGCCAGCAGCCAGAAACAGGGGGCGAGGACTGAAGCTTTCTTT.

This clonotype was recorded many times. The chain is built from TRBV7-2 and TRBJ2-1, with 8 bases matching TRBD2. CDR1 and CDR2 (germline): SGHTA, FQGNSA. This CDR3 spans 15 amino acids. The J segment lost 7 bases and the V segment lost 1 base, leaving 6 bases of the junction unmatched. The CDR3: CASSLVASGWNEQFF. In DNA form, the CDR3 reads TGTGCCAGCAGCTTAGTGGCTAGCGGGTGGAATGAGCAGTTCTTC.

The chain uses TRBV19 and TRBJ2-1, with TRBD2 matching 10 bases. The CDR3 is 16 amino acids. V shed 3 bases, J shed 6 bases, and the junction held 8 bases outside the gene matches. Germline CDR1 LNHDA, CDR2 SQIVND (reference sequence). CDR3 DNA sequence: TGTGCCAGTAGTATGACCCCAGCGGGGGGGATCAATGAGCAGTTCTTC. Translation: CASSMTPAGGINEQFF.

Note on this clonotype: Germline is not matched at one junction end, which may reflect a read error. The gene calls are TRBV7-3 and TRBJ2-1, with D tentatively TRBD1 or TRBD2 (5 bases each). The CDR3 has 15 residues. Germline CDR1 reads SGHTA; CDR2 reads FQGTGA. In DNA form, the CDR3 reads TGTGCCAGCAGCTTACCAGGGAGCTCCTACAATGTGCAGTTCTTC. Translating it yields CASSLPGSSYNVQFF.

This clonotype has only a few counts. The chain joins TRBV15 to TRBJ2-7, with TRBD1 matching 8 bases. CDR3 length equals 14 residues. The germline gives CDR1 LNHNV, CDR2 YYDKDF (reference sequence). V was pared by 3 bases and J by 6 bases, with 7 bases of the junction left unmatched. CDR3 nucleotides: TGTGCCACCAGCAGCCCAGGACAGGGCTCCGAGCAGTACGTC. As protein: CATSSPGQGSEQYV.

V usage is TRBV19 and J usage is TRBJ1-4, with D tentatively TRBD1 (5 bases). Germline CDR1 is LNHDA and CDR2 is SQIVND (reference sequence). The length of the CDR3 is 16 residues. V was pared by 9 bases and J by 14 bases, with 31 bases between. CDR3 region: CASSGTGTTGRNGLFF. The CDR3 nucleotides are TGTGCCAGCTCCGGGACCGGGACCACGGGACGGAATGGGCTGTTTTTT.

This clonotype was found a few times. The rearrangement links TRBV12-5 to TRBJ2-7; D remains ambiguous. The V gene lost 8 bases and the J gene lost 3 bases, with 14 bases spanning the gap. CDR3 length: 13 residues. From germline, CDR1 is LGHNT and CDR2 FRNRAP. CDR3 region: CASIVDGFYEQYF. The CDR3 DNA sequence: TGTGCTAGTATTGTAGACGGATTCTACGAGCAGTACTTC.

The chain carries TRBV5-5 and TRBJ1-5; TRBD1 aligns across 8 bases. CDR3 length: 14 residues. Germline lookup yields CDR1 SGHKS and CDR2 YYEKEE (reference sequence). V was pared by 5 bases and J by 6 bases, with 7 bases of the junction left unmatched. CDR3 DNA sequence: TGTGCCAGCAGAAGACAGGGGTTTGGTCAGCCCCAGCATTTT. Translating it yields CASRRQGFGQPQHF.

This clonotype was picked up one time. V usage is TRBV7-4 and J usage is TRBJ2-4; the D is unclear. The CDR3 runs 14 residues. CDR1 and CDR2 from the germline V gene are SGHVT and SQSDAQ. Trimming pared 2 bases from V and 3 bases from J, leaving 8 bases between. Here the CDR3 reads CASSLIQHKNIQYF. CDR3 in DNA: TGTGCCAGCAGCTTAATTCAGCACAAAAACATTCAGTACTTC.

The V and J genes are TRBV13 and TRBJ2-7, with TRBD1 matching 7 bases. CDR3 size: 13 residues. The germline V gene has CDR1 PRHDT and CDR2 FYEKMQ (reference sequence). V dropped 5 bases and J dropped 6; count of bases not matched to a gene: 7. The CDR3 coding sequence is TGTGCCAGCAGCCCTCGTTCAGGGGGCGAGCAGTACTTC. Encoded protein: CASSPRSGGEQYF.

Remarks on this clonotype: The germline gene is not matched at one end of the junction; a read error may be the cause. V usage is TRBV28 and J usage is TRBJ2-3, with D uncertain. Germline V gives CDR1 MDHEN, CDR2 SYDVKM. The CDR3 contains 12 residues. The CDR3 spells CASSPTPRLPSF. CDR3 nucleotide sequence: TGTGCCAGCAGTCCAACACCTAGACTCCCTTCTTTT.

The count of this clonotype is one. The chain combines TRBV13 with TRBJ2-7, with TRBD1 identical over 9 bases. The CDR3 runs 14 residues. Germline CDR1 and CDR2: PRHDT and FYEKMQ (reference sequence). V was pared by 0 bases and J by 6 bases, with 3 bases of the junction left unmatched. CDR3 in amino acids: CASSLGGTGFEQYV. In nucleotides, the CDR3 is TGTGCCAGCAGCTTAGGGGGGACAGGGTTCGAGCAGTACGTC.

This clonotype was counted once. This rearrangement joins TRBV13 to TRBJ2-2; D ambiguous. V shed 1 base and J shed 0 bases, with 15 bases lying between them. Germline-derived CDR1 and CDR2 are PRHDT and FYEKMQ (reference sequence). The CDR3 loop spans 18 amino acids. The chain's CDR3 is CASSLEYAADANTGELFF. CDR3 DNA: TGTGCCAGCAGCTTAGAATATGCGGCGGACGCGAACACCGGGGAGCTGTTTTTT.

Details on this clonotype: The junction departs from germline at one end; a sequencing error may be responsible. This CDR3 reads CVSSIPFIHSRYSNQPQHF. The CDR3 DNA reads as TGTGTCAGTAGTATACCCTTCATCCACAGCAGATACAGCAATCAGCCCCAGCATTTT. The gene calls are TRBV19 and TRBJ1-5, with D uncertain. This CDR3 is 19 amino acids long. Germline CDR1 LNHDA, CDR2 SQIVND (reference sequence).

The chain employs TRBV6-6 and TRBJ2-5; D is ambiguous. The CDR3 extends over 13 amino acids. Trimming cost V 4 bases and J 2 bases, with 8 bases left between them. Germline V gene sequence: CDR1 MNHNY, CDR2 SVGAGI (reference sequence). CDR3 coding DNA: TGTGCCAGCAGTTCCCCGGCTCAAGAGACCCAGTACTTC. It is translated as CASSSPAQETQYF.

This clonotype came up a few times. The gene calls are TRBV7-8 and TRBJ2-1; perhaps TRBD2 as D (6 bases). Per the germline V gene, CDR1 is SGHVS and CDR2 is FQNEAQ. Trimming shortened V by 2 bases and J by 5 bases, and 16 bases separated the two germline ends. The CDR3 length is 16 residues. CDR3 in amino acids: CASSLLEGKRNNEQFF. DNA for the CDR3: TGTGCCAGCAGCTTATTGGAGGGTAAGAGAAACAATGAGCAGTTCTTC.

This clonotype showed up just a few times. V usage is TRBV10-3 and J usage is TRBJ2-7; 15 bases are shared with TRBD2. Germline V gene data show CDR1 as ENHRY and CDR2 as SYGVKD. The trim removed 2 bases at V and 2 bases at J, leaving 1 base unmatched. The CDR3 totals 16 residues. CDR3 region: CAISEGLAGGPYEQYF. CDR3 nucleotides: TGTGCCATCAGTGAGGGACTAGCGGGGGGGCCCTACGAGCAGTACTTC.

The table lists this clonotype with many counts. The chain employs TRBV11-2 and TRBJ2-5; D is uncertain. The CDR3 is 12 amino acids. V was shortened by 4 bases and J by 0 bases, with 3 bases between the two germline ends. The germline gives CDR1 SGHAT, CDR2 FQNNGV. The CDR3 sequence is CASSSYQETQYF. In nucleotides, the CDR3 is TGTGCCAGCAGCTCCTACCAAGAGACCCAGTACTTC.

The rearrangement joins TRBV12-3 or TRBV12-4 to TRBJ2-7, with TRBD2 matching over 8 bases. There are 14 residues in the CDR3. After removal of 3 bases from V and 5 bases from J, the junction contained 6 bases not matched to a gene. CDR3: CASSFGGAGDEQYV. CDR3 nucleotides: TGTGCCAGCAGTTTCGGGGGGGCAGGGGACGAGCAGTACGTC.

The chain carries TRBV3-1 and TRBJ2-1; TRBD2 agrees at 12 bases. From germline, CDR1 is LGHDT and CDR2 YNNKEL (reference sequence). Trimming at V came to 4 bases and at J to 6 bases, leaving 7 bases not matched to a gene. CDR3 length: 16 residues. This CDR3 is CASSPLASGGANEQFF. CDR3 in DNA: TGTGCCAGCAGCCCCCTAGCTAGCGGGGGGGCCAATGAGCAGTTCTTC.

J is TRBJ2-1 and V is TRBV11-2; 9 bases are shared with TRBD1. Germline trimming cut 5 bases from V and 9 bases from J; bases unmatched to any gene: 8. Germline V gene lookup returns CDR1 SGHAT and CDR2 FQNNGV. The CDR3 has 14 amino acids. For the CDR3, the DNA is TGTGCCAGCAGCCCCGGGACAGGGTGGAGTGAGCAGTTCTTC. Translated, it gives CASSPGTGWSEQFF.

The rearrangement links TRBV15 to TRBJ2-1, with a tentative D call TRBD1 (5 bases). V shed 5 bases and J shed 7 bases, with 18 bases lying between them. The CDR3 totals 15 residues. Germline loops: CDR1 LNHNV, CDR2 YYDKDF (reference sequence). The CDR3 nucleotides are TGTGCCACCAGCCGCCCAGGCAGGGCGGAGAATGAGCAGTTCTTC. It specifies CATSRPGRAENEQFF.

This clonotype has just a few counts. This chain's CDR3 is CASSTSAFLDSPLHF. The DNA of the CDR3 is TGTGCCAGCAGCACTTCGGCCTTTCTGGATTCACCCCTCCACTTT. V usage is TRBV7-9 and J usage is TRBJ1-6; no clear D. V lost 5 bases and J lost 8, with 16 bases in between. The germline V gene has CDR1 SEHNR and CDR2 FQNEAQ (reference sequence). The CDR3 has 15 residues. Combining the CDR3 with reference TRBV7-9 and TRBJ1-6 gives the whole variable domain DTGVSQNPRHKITKRGQNVTFRCDPISEHNRLYWYRQTLGQGPEFLTYFQNEAQLEKSRLLSDRFSAERPKGSFSTLEIQRTEQGDSAMYLCASSTSAFLDSPLHFGNGTRLTVT.